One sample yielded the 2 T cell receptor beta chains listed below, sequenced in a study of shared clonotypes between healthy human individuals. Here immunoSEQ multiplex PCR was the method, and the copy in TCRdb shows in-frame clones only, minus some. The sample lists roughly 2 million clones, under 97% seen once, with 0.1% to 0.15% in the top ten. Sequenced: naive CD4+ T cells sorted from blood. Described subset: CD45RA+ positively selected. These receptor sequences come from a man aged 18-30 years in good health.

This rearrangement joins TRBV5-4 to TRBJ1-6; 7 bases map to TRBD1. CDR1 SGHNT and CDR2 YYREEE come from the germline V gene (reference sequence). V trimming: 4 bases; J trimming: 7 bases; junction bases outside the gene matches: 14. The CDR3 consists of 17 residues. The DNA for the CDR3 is TGTGCCAGCAGCCGAGCCAATGCCGGGACAGTAAATTCACCCCTCCACTTT. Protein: CASSRANAGTVNSPLHF.

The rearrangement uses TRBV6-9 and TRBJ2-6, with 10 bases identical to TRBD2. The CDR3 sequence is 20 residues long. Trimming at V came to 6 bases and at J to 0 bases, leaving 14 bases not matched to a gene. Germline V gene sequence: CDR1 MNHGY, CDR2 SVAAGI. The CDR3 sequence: CASSPRTSGPANSGANVLTF. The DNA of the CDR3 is TGTGCCAGCAGCCCACGGACTAGCGGCCCAGCCAACTCTGGGGCCAACGTCCTGACTTTC.